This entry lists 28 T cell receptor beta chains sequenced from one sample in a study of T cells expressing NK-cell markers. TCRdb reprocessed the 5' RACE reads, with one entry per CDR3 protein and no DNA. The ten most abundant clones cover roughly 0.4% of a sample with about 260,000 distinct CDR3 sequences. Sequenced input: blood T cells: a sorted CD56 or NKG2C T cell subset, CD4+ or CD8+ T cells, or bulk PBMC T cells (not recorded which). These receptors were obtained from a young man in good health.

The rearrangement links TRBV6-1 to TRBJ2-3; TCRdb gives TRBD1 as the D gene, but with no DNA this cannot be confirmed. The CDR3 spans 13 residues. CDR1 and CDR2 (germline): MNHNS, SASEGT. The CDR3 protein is CASTPPGTDTQYF.

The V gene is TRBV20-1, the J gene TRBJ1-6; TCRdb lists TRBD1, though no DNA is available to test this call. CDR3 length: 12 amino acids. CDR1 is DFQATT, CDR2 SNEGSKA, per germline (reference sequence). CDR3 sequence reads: CSAGTGTSPLHF.

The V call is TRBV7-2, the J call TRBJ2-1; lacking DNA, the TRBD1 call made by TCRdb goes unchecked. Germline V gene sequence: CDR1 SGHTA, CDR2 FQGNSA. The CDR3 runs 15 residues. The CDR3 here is CASSSRGGERVEQFF.

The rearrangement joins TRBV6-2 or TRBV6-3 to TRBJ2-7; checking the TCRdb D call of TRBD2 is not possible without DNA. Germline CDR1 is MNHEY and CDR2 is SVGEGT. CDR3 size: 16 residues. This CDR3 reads CASSYSPRGSFYEQYF.

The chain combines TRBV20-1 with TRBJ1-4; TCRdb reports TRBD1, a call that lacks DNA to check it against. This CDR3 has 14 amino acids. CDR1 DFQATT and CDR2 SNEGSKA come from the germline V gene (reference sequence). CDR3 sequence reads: CSASLGAWSEKLFF.

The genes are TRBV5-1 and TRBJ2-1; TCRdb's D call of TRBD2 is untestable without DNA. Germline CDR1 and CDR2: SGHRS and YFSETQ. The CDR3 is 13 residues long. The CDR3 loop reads CASSPGTSEGQFF.

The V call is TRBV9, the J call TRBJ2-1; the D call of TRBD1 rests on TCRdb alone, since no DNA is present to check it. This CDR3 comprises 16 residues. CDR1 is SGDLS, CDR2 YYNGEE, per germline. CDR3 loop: CASSRGEGQGGNEQFF. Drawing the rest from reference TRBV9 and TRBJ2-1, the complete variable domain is DSGVTQTPKHLITATGQRVTLRCSPRSGDLSVYWYQQSLDQGLQFLIQYYNGEERAKGNILERFSAQQFPDLHSELNLSSLELGDSALYFCASSRGEGQGGNEQFFGPGTRLTVL.

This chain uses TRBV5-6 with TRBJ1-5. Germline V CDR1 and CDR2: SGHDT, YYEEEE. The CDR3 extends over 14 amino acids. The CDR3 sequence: CASSRGGLNQPQHF. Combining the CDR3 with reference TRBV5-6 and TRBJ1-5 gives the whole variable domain DAGVTQSPTHLIKTRGQQVTLRCSPKSGHDTVSWYQQALGQGPQFIFQYYEEEERQRGNFPDRFSGHQFPNYSSELNVNALLLGDSALYLCASSRGGLNQPQHFGDGTRLSIL.

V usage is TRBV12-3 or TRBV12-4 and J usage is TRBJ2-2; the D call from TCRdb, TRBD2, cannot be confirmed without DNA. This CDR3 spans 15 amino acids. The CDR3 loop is CASTGSGSSTGELFF.

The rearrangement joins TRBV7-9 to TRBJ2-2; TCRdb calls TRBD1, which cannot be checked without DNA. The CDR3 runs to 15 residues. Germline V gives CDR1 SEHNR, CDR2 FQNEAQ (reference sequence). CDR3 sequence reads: CASSSRQANTGELFF. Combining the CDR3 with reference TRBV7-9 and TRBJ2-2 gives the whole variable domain DTGVSQNPRHKITKRGQNVTFRCDPISEHNRLYWYRQTLGQGPEFLTYFQNEAQLEKSRLLSDRFSAERPKGSFSTLEIQRTEQGDSAMYLCASSSRQANTGELFFGEGSRLTVL.

This CDR3 is CAISERSRDQPQHF. The rearrangement joins TRBV6-1 to TRBJ1-5. The CDR3 runs to 14 residues. Germline CDR1 and CDR2: MNHNS and SASEGT.

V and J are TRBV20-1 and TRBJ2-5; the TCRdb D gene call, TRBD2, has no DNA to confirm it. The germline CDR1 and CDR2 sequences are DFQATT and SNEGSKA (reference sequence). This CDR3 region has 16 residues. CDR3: CSASPVRLAEQETQYF.

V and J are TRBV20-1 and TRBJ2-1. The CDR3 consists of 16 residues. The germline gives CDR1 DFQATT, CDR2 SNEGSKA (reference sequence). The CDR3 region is CSARGRLGSSYNEQFF.

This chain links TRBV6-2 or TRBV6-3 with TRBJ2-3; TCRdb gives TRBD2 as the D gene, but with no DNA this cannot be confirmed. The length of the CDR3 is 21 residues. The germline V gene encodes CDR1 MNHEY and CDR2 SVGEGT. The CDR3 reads CASSRYSLGLAGGWSTDTQYF.

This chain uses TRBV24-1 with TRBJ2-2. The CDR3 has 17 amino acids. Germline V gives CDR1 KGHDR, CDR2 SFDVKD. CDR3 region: CATSDPGVLANTGELFF.

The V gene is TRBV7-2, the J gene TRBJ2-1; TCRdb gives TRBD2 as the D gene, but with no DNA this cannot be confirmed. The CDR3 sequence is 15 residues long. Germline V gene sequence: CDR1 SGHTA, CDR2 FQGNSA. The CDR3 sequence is CASSSLAGFGGEQFF. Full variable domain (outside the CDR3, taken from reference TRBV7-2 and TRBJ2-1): GAGVSQSPSNKVTEKGKDVELRCDPISGHTALYWYRQSLGQGLEFLIYFQGNSAPDKSGLPSDRFSAERTGGSVSTLTIQRTQQEDSAVYLCASSSLAGFGGEQFFGPGTRLTVL.

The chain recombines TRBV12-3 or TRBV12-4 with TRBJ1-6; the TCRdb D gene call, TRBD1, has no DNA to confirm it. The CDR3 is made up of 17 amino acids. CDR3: CASSLPGTGLLASPLHF.

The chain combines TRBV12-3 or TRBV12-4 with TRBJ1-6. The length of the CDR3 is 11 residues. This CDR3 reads CASSLDSPLHF.

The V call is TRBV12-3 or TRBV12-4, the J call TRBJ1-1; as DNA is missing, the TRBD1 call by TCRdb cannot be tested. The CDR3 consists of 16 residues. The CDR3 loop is CASSLTKGGVRTEAFF.

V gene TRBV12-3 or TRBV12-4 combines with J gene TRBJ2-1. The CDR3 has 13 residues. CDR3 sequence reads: CASSLQGLFEQFF.

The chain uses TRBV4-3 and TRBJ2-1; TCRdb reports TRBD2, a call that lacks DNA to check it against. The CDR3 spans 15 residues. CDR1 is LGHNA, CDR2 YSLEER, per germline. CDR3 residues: CASSQDSFLASEQFF.

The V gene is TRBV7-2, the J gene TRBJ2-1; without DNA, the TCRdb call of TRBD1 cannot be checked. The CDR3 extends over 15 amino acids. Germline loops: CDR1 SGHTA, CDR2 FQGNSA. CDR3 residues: CASSTNRPQNNEQFF.

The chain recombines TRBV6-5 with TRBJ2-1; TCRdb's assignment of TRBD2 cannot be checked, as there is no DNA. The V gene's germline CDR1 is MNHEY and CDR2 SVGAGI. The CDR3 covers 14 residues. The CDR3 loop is CASSYPTRGDEQFF.

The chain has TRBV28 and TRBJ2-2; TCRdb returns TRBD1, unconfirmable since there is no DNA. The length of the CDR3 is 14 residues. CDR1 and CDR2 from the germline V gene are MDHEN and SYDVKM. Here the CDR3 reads CASRLQGYTGELFF. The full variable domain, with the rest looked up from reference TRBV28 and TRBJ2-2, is DVKVTQSSRYLVKRTGEKVFLECVQDMDHENMFWYRQDPGLGLRLIYFSYDVKMKEKGDIPEGYSVSREKKERFSLILESASTNQTSMYLCASRLQGYTGELFFGEGSRLTVL.

The CDR3 is CSARDPGASYGFQFF. V and J are TRBV20-1 and TRBJ2-1; TCRdb reports TRBD1, a call that lacks DNA to check it against. CDR3 length equals 15 residues. Germline V CDR1 and CDR2: DFQATT, SNEGSKA (reference sequence).

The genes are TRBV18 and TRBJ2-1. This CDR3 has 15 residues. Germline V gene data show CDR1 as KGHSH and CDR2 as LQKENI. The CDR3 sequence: CASSPSSSSYNEQFF.

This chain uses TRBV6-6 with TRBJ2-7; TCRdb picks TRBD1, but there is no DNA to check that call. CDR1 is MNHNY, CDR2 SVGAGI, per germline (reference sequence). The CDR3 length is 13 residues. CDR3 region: CASSPRDQGWQYF.

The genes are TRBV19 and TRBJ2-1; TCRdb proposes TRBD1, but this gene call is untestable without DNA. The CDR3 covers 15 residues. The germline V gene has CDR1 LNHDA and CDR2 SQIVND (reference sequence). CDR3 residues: CASSIRDAARNEQFF.